These 3 T cell receptor beta chains came from one sample sequenced in a study of blood T cell repertoires in COVID-19. Profiled with immunoSEQ multiplex PCR; TCRdb holds only in-frame clones, not every one. The repertoire includes 100,000 to 130,000 clones, over 75% of them detected once, and over 2% sits in the top ten. The material sequenced was peripheral blood. Every receptor here comes from a human donor in a cohort sampled during active COVID-19.

The V gene is TRBV10-2, the J gene TRBJ1-5; D gene unclear. Trimming pared 2 bases from V and 4 bases from J, leaving 15 bases between. The germline V gene encodes CDR1 WSHSY and CDR2 SAAADI. This CDR3 has 16 amino acids. CDR3: CASSEPRAGGNQPQHF. The CDR3 DNA follows: TGCGCCAGCAGTGAGCCCCGAGCCGGAGGGAATCAGCCCCAGCATTTT.

The rearrangement links TRBV9 to TRBJ2-6, with a possible D match to TRBD1 (6 bases). The CDR3 contains 18 residues. Per the germline V gene, CDR1 is SGDLS and CDR2 is YYNGEE. Trimming took off 3 bases at V and 0 bases at J, with 16 bases between the two ends. DNA for the CDR3: TGTGCCAGCAGCGAAGGGGACACCCCAACCTCTGGGGCCAACGTCCTGACTTTC. Its translation is CASSEGDTPTSGANVLTF.

This clone was detected once. The chain couples TRBV6-6 to TRBJ2-1; 10 nucleotides line up with TRBD2. Trimming took 4 bases from V and 4 from J; bases not matched to a gene: 4. The CDR3 extends over 15 amino acids. Germline loops: CDR1 MNHNY, CDR2 SVGAGI (reference sequence). For the CDR3, the DNA is TGTGCCAGCAGTTTCCTACTAGCGGGGTACAATGAGCAGTTCTTC. Encoded protein: CASSFLLAGYNEQFF.